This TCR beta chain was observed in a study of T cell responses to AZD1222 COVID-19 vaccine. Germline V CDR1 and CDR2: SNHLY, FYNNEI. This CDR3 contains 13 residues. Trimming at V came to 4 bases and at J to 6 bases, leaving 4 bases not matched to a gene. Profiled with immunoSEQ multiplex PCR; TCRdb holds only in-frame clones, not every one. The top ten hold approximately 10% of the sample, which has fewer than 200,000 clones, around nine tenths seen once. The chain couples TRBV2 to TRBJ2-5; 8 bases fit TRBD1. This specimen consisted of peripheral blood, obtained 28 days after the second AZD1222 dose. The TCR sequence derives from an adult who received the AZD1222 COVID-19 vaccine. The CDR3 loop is CASSGQGRQTQYF. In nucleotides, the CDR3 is TGTGCCAGCAGTGGACAGGGGAGGCAGACCCAGTACTTC.